This T cell receptor beta chain was sequenced for a study of PD-L1 blockade in urothelial cancer. About the study: When blood samples were assessed, the median T cell count was around 150,000.

With V trimmed by 5 bases and J by 5 bases, 12 bases remained unmatched. Germline CDR1 reads SNHLY; CDR2 reads FYNNEI. The CDR3 length is 18 residues. The repertoire was sequenced with immunoSEQ multiplex PCR; TCRdb's copy has only in-frame clones and lacks some. This sample yields about 74,000 clones, of which approximately 80% are seen a single time; 4.5% to 5.5% belongs to the top ten. This TCR derives from a man between 65 and 85 years old with urothelial cancer. Specimen: PBMCs, collected around atezolizumab (anti-PD-L1) treatment. The chain couples TRBV2 to TRBJ2-2; 12 bases agree with TRBD2. CDR3 in DNA: TGTGCCAGCAGTCCTCATACCCTAGCGGGAGGGGGAACCGGGGAGCTGTTTTTT. Amino acid sequence: CASSPHTLAGGGTGELFF.